This T cell receptor (beta chain) was profiled in a study of T cells in Graves' hyperthyroidism and ophthalmopathy (dated by TCRdb to between 2017 and 2020). About the investigation overall: Peripheral blood samples were taken at the time of initial diagnosis, prior to any treatment. The paper reports TCR Vbeta CDR3 sequencing of fewer than 150 peripheral blood samples: approximately 41 ophthalmopathy, under 80 hyperthyroidism and approximately 17 progressor patients. Thyroid tissue and blood T-cell repertoires from several Graves' hyperthyroidism patients were also compared in the study. TCR V-J signatures able to tell the groups apart were searched for in a discovery cohort of some 100 patients, of whom approximately 40 had Graves' ophthalmopathy and roughly 57 had stable Graves' hyperthyroidism. For training and testing, the 100 or so patients in the discovery cohort were randomly divided in a 7:3 ratio. Prospective prediction of ophthalmopathy was tested in an independent validation cohort of 18 to 20 hyperthyroidism patients and 17 patients who later progressed to ophthalmopathy. Following sampling, methimazole starting at 30 mg daily was given to hyperthyroidism patients, and high-dose intravenous methylprednisolone was given to ophthalmopathy patients. The research as a whole found: In validation, progression to ophthalmopathy was predicted by the model with 70.59% sensitivity and roughly 76% specificity, a median of around 5.9 months before onset. Most expanded thyroid clonotypes (frequency above 0.001) were also detected in blood, suggesting blood repertoires may reflect thyroid immune responses. In cross-validation, a model built on a 13 V-J signature told ophthalmopathy apart from stable hyperthyroidism with 85% to 90% sensitivity and roughly 81% specificity, and in testing the same model reached 80%/75%. Sample size was not statistically predetermined, and investigators were not blinded to group allocation.

The CDR3 starts with the cysteine, ends with the phenylalanine, and has 12 residues. Left in the record is the CDR3 DNA by itself, 36 bases read in frame from the first base. Relative to germline, V is 3 bases shorter and J is 6 bases shorter, with 6 bases between their ends. Per the germline V gene, KGHSH is the CDR1 and LQKENI is the CDR2. Stable Graves' hyperthyroidism was defined as the absence of progression to ophthalmopathy over 18 months of follow-up. The hyperthyroidism patients were between 18 and 65 years old and newly diagnosed, with a disease duration of less than 2 months. Exclusion was applied to patients with uncontrolled infections, other autoimmune diseases, pregnancy or lactation. Diagnoses were established on the basis of clinical symptoms, serum thyroxine and TRAb, thyroid ultrasound, and orbital computed tomography. PBMCs were isolated from more than 9 ml of fresh peripheral blood by Ficoll-Paque density gradient centrifugation. Trizol reagent was used to extract total RNA, and RNA quality was then checked on an Agilent 2100 Bioanalyzer.

This clonotype was recorded at least ten times. The clone's antigen remains unknown. There are no base qualities to consult, and no much larger clone falls within one base. The TCR beta CDR3 regions were amplified from the RNA transcripts. The TCR CDR3 was subjected to a first round of RT-PCR using the HTBI primer set and the Qiagen OneStep RT-PCR kit. Libraries were constructed in a second round of multiplex PCR, after which size selection and purification were performed. Sequencing of the libraries was done on an Illumina HiSeq2000 using paired-end 100 bp reads. Turning to the authors' computational methods: SOAPnuke was used to process the raw data, with reads discarded if the reads contained adapters or uncalled bases, had a mean Phred below 15, or lacked an exact constant-primer or identifier match. High-quality paired reads were merged using COPE v1.2.5, and each unique nucleotide sequence was defined as a clonotype. Clonotypes were aligned to IMGT TRBV, TRBD and TRBJ reference segments using MiTCR v1.1. Analysis was restricted to V-J combinations with a frequency above 0.0001, which covered 99.2% of repertoires. A TCS score was defined as the ratio of F50 (clonal expansion) to E x V (chaos), with BLOSUM62-based TCRdist applied between CDR3 peptides within each V-J. Welch's t-statistics and random forest reduced roughly 530 V-J features to roughly 13, which were used in a naive Bayes classifier (R e1071). TCRdb reran the public reads through fastp at Q25 and MiXCR, keeping productive beta chains. Rows matching on CDR3 protein sequence are summarized as one entry with the most common DNA and genes. The V and J calls come from TCRdb's annotation, not from the publication. This sample lists 300,000 to 400,000 distinct CDR3 sequences; 21% were detected once. The ten largest account for roughly 52% of the sample.

The specimen sequenced was blood. The TCR originated in a woman aged 45-59 years with Graves' hyperthyroidism. Recombination linked TRBV18 to TRBJ2-1; the D gene is unclear. The CDR3 protein is CASSPLINEQFF. The nucleotide sequence reads as follows: TGTGCCAGCTCACCTCTTATCAATGAGCAGTTCTTC.